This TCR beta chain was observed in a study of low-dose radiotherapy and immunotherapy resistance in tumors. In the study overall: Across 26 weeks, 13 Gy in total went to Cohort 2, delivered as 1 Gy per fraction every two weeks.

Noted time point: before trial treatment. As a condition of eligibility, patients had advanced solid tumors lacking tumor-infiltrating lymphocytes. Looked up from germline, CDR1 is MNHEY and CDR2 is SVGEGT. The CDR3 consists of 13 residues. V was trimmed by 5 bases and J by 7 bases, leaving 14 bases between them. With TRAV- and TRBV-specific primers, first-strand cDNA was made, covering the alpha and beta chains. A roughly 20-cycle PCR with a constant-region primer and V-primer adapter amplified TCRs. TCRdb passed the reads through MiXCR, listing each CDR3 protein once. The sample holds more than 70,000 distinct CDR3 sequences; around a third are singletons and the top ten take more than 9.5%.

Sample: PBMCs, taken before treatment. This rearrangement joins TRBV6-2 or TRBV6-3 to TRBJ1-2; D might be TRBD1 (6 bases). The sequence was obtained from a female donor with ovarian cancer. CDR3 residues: CASSARGGGGYTF. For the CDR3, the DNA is TGTGCCAGCAGTGCGAGAGGGGGAGGTGGCTACACCTTC.